This TCR beta chain was found in a study of naive and memory T cell subsets. TCR cDNA received a 3' ligated oligonucleotide that carried a UMI. The SP2 primer and nested alpha and beta constant region primers amplified ligated cDNA in four rounds. One entry per CDR3 protein, called by TCRdb with MiXCR from the UMI-ligation and nested PCR reads. The data contain about 25,000 distinct CDR3 sequences, roughly 5.4% of them singletons. Germline V CDR1 and CDR2: SGDLS, YYNGEE. Trimming took off 6 bases at V and 7 bases at J, with 10 bases between the two ends. CDR3 length: 11 residues. This clonotype is deemed medium-sized.

This TCR was recovered from an adult in good health. Sequencing was carried out using blood. The chain recombines TRBV9 with TRBJ1-2; D is uncertain. CDR3 in amino acids: CASNGFAGYTF. The CDR3 bases are TGTGCCAGCAATGGTTTTGCTGGCTACACCTTC. The full variable domain, with the rest looked up from reference TRBV9 and TRBJ1-2, is DSGVTQTPKHLITATGQRVTLRCSPRSGDLSVYWYQQSLDQGLQFLIQYYNGEERAKGNILERFSAQQFPDLHSELNLSSLELGDSALYFCASNGFAGYTFGSGTRLTVV.